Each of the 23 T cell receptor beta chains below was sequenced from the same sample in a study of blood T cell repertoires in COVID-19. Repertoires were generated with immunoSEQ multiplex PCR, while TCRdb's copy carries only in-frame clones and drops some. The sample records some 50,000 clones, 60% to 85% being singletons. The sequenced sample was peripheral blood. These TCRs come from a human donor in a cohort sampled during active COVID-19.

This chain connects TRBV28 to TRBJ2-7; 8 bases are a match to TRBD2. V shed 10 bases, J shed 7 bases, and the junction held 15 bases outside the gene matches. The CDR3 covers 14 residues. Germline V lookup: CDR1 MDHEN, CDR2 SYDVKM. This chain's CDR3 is CAIRGGPDRREQYF. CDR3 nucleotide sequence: TGTGCCATACGGGGGGGCCCCGACCGGAGGGAGCAGTACTTC.

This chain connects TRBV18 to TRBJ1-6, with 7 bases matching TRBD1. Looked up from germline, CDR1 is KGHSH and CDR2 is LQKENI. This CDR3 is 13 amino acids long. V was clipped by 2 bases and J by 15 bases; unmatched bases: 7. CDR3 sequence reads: CASSPRETGHLHF. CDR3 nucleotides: TGTGCCAGCTCACCAAGGGAGACAGGGCACCTCCACTTT.

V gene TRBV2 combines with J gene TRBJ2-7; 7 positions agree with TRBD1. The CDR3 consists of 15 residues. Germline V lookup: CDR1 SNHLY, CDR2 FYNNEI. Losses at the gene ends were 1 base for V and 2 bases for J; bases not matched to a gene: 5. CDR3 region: CASSEVQGVPYEQYF. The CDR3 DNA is TGTGCCAGCAGTGAAGTTCAGGGGGTACCCTACGAGCAGTACTTC. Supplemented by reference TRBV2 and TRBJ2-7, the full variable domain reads EPEVTQTPSHQVTQMGQEVILRCVPISNHLYFYWYRQILGQKVEFLVSFYNNEISEKSEIFDDQFSVERPDGSNFTLKIRSTKLEDSAMYFCASSEVQGVPYEQYFGPGTRLTVT.

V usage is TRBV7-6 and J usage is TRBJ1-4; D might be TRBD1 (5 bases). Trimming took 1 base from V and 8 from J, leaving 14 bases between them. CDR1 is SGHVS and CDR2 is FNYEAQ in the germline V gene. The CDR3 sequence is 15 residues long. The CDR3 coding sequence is TGTGCCAGCAGCTTAGGTATCAGGGAAGGCGAAAAACTGTTTTTT. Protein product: CASSLGIREGEKLFF.

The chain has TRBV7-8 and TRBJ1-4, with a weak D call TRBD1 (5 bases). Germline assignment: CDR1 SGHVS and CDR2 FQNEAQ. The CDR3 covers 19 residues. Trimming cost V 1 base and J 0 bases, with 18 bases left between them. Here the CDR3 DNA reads TGTGCCAGCAGCTTAGGGCAGGGTGGAGCTCTCACAACTAATGAAAAACTGTTTTTT. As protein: CASSLGQGGALTTNEKLFF.

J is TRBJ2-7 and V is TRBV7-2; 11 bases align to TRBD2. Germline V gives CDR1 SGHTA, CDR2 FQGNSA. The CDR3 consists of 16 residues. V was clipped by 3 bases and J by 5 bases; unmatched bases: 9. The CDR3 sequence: CASSFIRTSGSDEQYF. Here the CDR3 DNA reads TGTGCCAGCAGCTTTATCCGAACTAGCGGGAGTGACGAGCAGTACTTC.

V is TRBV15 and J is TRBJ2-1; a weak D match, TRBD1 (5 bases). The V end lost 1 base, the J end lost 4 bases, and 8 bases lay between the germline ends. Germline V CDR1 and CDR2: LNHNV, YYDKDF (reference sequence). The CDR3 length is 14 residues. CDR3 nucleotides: TGTGCCACCAGCAGAGGCCCAGGGTACAATGAGCAGTTCTTC. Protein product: CATSRGPGYNEQFF.

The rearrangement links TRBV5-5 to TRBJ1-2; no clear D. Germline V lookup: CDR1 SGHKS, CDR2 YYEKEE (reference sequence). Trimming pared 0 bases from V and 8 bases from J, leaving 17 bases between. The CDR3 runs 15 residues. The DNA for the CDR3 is TGTGCCAGCAGCTTGGAAGTGGCGGGGTGGCTAGGCTACACCTTC. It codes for CASSLEVAGWLGYTF.

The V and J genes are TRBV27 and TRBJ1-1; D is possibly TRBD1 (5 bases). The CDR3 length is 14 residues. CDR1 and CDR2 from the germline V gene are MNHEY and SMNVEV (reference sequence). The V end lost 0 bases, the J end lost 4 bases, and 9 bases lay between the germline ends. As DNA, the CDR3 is TGTGCCAGCAGTTTATCCGGCAGGGTCACTGAAGCTTTCTTT. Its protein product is CASSLSGRVTEAFF.

The CDR3 nucleotides read TGTGCCAGCAGAGTCGGGCCGGGGGAAAAACTGTTTTTT. This encodes CASRVGPGEKLFF. V and J are TRBV7-2 and TRBJ1-4; unclear D gene. The V end was cut by 6 bases, the J end by 8 bases, with 13 bases between. CDR3 length: 13 amino acids. CDR1 is SGHTA and CDR2 is FQGNSA in the germline V gene.

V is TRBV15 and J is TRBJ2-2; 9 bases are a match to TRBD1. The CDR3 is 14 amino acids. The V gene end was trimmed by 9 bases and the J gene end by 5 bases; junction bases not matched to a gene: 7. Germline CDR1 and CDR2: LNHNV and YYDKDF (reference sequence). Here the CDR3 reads CATTGTGFTGELFF. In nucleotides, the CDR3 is TGTGCCACGACCGGGACAGGGTTTACCGGGGAGCTGTTTTTT.

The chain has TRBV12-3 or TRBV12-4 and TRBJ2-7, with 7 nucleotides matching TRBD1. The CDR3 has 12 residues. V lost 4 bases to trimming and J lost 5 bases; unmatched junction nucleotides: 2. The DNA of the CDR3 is TGTGCCAGCAGTTACAGGGGAAACGAGCAGTACTTC. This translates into CASSYRGNEQYF.

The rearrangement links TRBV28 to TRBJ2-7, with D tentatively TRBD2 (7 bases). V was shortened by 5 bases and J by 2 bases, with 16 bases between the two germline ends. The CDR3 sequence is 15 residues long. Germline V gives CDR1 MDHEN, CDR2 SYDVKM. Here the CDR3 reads CASSTRGGEAYEQYF. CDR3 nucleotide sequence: TGTGCCAGCAGTACCAGAGGGGGGGAAGCCTACGAGCAGTACTTC.

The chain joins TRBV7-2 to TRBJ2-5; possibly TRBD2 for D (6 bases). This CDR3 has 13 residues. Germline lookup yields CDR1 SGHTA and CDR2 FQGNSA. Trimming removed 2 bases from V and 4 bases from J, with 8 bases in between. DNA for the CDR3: TGTGCCAGCAGCTTAACTAGCTTAGAGACCCAGTACTTC. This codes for CASSLTSLETQYF.

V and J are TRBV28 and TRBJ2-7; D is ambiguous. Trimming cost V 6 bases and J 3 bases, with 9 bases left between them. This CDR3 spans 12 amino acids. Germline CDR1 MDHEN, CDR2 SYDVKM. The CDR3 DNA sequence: TGTGCCAGCAGCCCCCCGGGCTACGAGCAGTACTTC. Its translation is CASSPPGYEQYF.

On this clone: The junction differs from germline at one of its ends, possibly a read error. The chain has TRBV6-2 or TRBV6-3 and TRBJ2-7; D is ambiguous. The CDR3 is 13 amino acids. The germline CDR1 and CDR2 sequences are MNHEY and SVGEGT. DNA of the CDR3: TGTGCCAGCAGTTACGGGCAGTCCTCCGAGCAGTACTTC. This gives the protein CASSYGQSSEQYF.

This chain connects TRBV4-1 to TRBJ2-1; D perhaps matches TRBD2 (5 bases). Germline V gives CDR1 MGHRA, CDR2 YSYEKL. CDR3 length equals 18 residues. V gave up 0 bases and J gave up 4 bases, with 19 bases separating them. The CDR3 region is CASSQEEAQWAGYNEQFF. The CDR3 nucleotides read TGCGCCAGCAGCCAAGAGGAGGCACAGTGGGCCGGTTACAATGAGCAGTTCTTC.

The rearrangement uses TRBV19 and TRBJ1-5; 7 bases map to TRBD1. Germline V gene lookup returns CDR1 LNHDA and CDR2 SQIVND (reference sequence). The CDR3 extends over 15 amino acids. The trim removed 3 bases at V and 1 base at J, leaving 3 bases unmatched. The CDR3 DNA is TGTGCCAGTAGTATCACAGGGGAAAGCAATCAGCCCCAGCATTTT. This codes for CASSITGESNQPQHF.

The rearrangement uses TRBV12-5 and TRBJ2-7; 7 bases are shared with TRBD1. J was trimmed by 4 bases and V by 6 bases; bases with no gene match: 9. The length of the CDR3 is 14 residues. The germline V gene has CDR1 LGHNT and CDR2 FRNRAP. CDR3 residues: CASGSGQVVYEQYF. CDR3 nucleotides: TGTGCTAGTGGGTCCGGACAGGTTGTGTACGAGCAGTACTTC.

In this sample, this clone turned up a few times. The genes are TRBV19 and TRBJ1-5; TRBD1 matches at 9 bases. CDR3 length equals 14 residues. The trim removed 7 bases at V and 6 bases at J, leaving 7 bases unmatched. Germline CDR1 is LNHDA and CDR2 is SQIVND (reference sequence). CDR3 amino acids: CASTSTGGLQPQHF. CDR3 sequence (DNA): TGTGCCAGTACCTCTACAGGGGGCCTTCAGCCCCAGCATTTT.

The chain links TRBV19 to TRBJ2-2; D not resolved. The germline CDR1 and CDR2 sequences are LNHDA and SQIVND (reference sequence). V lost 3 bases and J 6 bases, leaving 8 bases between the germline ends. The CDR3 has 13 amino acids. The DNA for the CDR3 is TGTGCCAGTAGTATTTTTTATTCCGGGGAGCTGTTTTTT. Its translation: CASSIFYSGELFF. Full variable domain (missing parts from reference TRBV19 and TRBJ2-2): DGGITQSPKYLFRKEGQNVTLSCEQNLNHDAMYWYRQDPGQGLRLIYYSQIVNDFQKGDIAEGYSVSREKKESFPLTVTSAQKNPTAFYLCASSIFYSGELFFGEGSRLTVL.

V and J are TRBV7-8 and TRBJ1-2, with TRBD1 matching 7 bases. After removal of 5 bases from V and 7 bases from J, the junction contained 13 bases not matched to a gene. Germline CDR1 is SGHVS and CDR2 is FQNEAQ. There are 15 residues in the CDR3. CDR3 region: CASSTHGGRGSGYTF. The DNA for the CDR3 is TGTGCCAGCAGCACACACGGGGGCAGGGGGAGTGGCTACACCTTC.

CDR3: CASSRRGGVEF. CDR3 DNA sequence: TGTGCCAGCAGCCGCCGCGGGGGGGTGGAATTC. The chain uses TRBV21-1 and TRBJ2-7; the D call in the table, TRBD2, was not verified against the DNA. TRBV21-1 corresponds to a pseudogene. This CDR3 is 11 amino acids long.